What follows are 8 T cell receptor beta chains derived from one specimen sequenced in a study of graft-versus-host responses after intestinal transplantation. TCRdb's table, derived via immunoSEQ multiplex PCR, lists solely in-frame clones and lacks some. The sample contains nearly 25,000 clones, approximately 40% of which appear only once. The sample was alloreactive CD4+ T cells from a mixed lymphocyte reaction culture, taken before intestinal transplant. The subset is: CFSE-low proliferating T cells sorted from approximately six-day pre-transplant mixed lymphocyte reaction (GvH or HvG direction). These receptors were obtained from a human patient who received an intestinal transplant.

The chain recombines TRBV5-1 with TRBJ1-6, with D possibly TRBD1 on 5 matching bases. Germline values: CDR1 SGHRS, CDR2 YFSETQ. This CDR3 contains 16 residues. Trimming shortened V by 0 bases and J by 7 bases, and 14 bases separated the two germline ends. CDR3 protein: CASSLASWGGNSPLHF. CDR3 nucleotides: TGCGCCAGCAGCTTGGCCAGTTGGGGGGGAAATTCACCCCTCCACTTT.

This chain uses TRBV7-3 with TRBJ1-1; D ambiguous. CDR3 length: 18 residues. Germline V lookup: CDR1 SGHTA, CDR2 FQGTGA. Trimming took off 1 base at V and 4 bases at J, with 22 bases between the two ends. The CDR3 sequence: CASSLIGGNSGGSTEAFF. The CDR3 coding sequence is TGTGCCAGCAGCTTAATTGGCGGGAACTCCGGCGGGTCCACTGAAGCTTTCTTT.

This chain links TRBV13 with TRBJ2-2; possibly TRBD2 for D (5 bases). The ends were cut back, 3 bases at V and 6 bases at J, with 11 bases in the middle. Looked up from germline, CDR1 is PRHDT and CDR2 is FYEKMQ (reference sequence). This CDR3 has 14 amino acids. The CDR3 protein is CASSFGVLPGELFF. As DNA, the CDR3 is TGTGCCAGCAGCTTCGGGGTGCTGCCCGGGGAGCTGTTTTTT.

In this sample, this clone turned up a few times. V is TRBV2 and J is TRBJ1-1, with TRBD1 matching over 11 bases. The CDR3 length is 15 residues. Per germline, CDR1 SNHLY and CDR2 FYNNEI. V dropped 5 bases and J dropped 4; count of bases not matched to a gene: 6. CDR3 bases: TGTGCCAGCAGTCTTTCCGGGACAGGGGGCACTGAAGCTTTCTTT. This translates into CASSLSGTGGTEAFF. The full variable domain, with the rest looked up from reference TRBV2 and TRBJ1-1, is EPEVTQTPSHQVTQMGQEVILRCVPISNHLYFYWYRQILGQKVEFLVSFYNNEISEKSEIFDDQFSVERPDGSNFTLKIRSTKLEDSAMYFCASSLSGTGGTEAFFGQGTRLTVV.

The V gene is TRBV20-1, the J gene TRBJ1-2; no clear D. In germline, CDR1 is DFQATT, CDR2 SNEGSKA (reference sequence). The CDR3 sequence is 11 residues long. Trimming shortened V by 2 bases and J by 4 bases, and 5 bases separated the two germline ends. Written as DNA, the CDR3 is TGCAGTGCTAGACTCGGCTATGGCTACACCTTC. Its protein is CSARLGYGYTF.

This chain joins TRBV4-1 and TRBJ2-3; 8 bases align to TRBD2. Germline assignment: CDR1 MGHRA and CDR2 YSYEKL. V trimming: 1 base; J trimming: 4 bases; junction bases outside the gene matches: 4. CDR3 length: 15 residues. CDR3 nucleotide sequence: TGCGCCAGCAGCCAAGCGGGGGGGCCGGCAGATACGCAGTATTTT. Encoded protein: CASSQAGGPADTQYF.

The CDR3 DNA reads TGTGCCAGCAGTTCGGGGGTCCGAAGCTCCTACGAGCAGTACTTC. This encodes CASSSGVRSSYEQYF. The rearrangement links TRBV28 to TRBJ2-7; a possible D gene is TRBD2 (6 bases). Germline assignment: CDR1 MDHEN and CDR2 SYDVKM. Trimming shortened V by 4 bases and J by 0 bases, and 13 bases separated the two germline ends. The CDR3 contains 15 residues.

CDR3 sequence: CASSEAGVGANVLTF. The CDR3 nucleotides read TGTGCCAGCAGTGAAGCAGGGGTTGGGGCCAACGTCCTGACTTTC. This chain links TRBV2 with TRBJ2-6; the D gene is possibly TRBD1 (5 bases). The CDR3 runs to 15 residues. V was shortened by 0 bases and J by 3 bases, with 6 bases between the two germline ends. In germline, CDR1 is SNHLY, CDR2 FYNNEI.